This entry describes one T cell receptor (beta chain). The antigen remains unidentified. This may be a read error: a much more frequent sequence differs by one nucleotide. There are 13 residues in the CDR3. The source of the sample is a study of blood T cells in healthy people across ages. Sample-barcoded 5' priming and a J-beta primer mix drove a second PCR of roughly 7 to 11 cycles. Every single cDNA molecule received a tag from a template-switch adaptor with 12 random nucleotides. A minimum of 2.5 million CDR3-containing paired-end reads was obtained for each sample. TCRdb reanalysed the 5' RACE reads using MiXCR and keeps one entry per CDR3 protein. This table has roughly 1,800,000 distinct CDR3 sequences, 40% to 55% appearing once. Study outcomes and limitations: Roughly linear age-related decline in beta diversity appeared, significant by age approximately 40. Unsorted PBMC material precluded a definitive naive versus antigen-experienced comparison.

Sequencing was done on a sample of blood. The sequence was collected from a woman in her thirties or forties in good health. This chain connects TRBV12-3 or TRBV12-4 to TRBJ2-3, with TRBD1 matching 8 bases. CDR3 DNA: TGTGCCAGCACCGGACAGGGCACAGATACGCGGTATTTT. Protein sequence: CASTGQGTDTRYF.